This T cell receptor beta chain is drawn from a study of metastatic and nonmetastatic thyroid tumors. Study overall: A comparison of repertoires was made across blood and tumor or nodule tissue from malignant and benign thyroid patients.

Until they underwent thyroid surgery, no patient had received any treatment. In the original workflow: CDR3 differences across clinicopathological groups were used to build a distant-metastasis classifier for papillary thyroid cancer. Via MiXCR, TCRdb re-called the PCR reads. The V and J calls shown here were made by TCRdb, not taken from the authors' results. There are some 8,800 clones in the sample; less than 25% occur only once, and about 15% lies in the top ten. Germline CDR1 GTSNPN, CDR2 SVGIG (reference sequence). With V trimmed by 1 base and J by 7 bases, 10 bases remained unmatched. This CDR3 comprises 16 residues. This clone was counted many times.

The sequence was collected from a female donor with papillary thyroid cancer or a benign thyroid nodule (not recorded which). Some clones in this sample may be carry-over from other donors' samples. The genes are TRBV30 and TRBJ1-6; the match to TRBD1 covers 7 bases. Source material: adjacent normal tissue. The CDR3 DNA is TGTGCCTGGAGTGCCACAGGGGTCCCGGGGAATTCACCCCTCCACTTT. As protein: CAWSATGVPGNSPLHF.